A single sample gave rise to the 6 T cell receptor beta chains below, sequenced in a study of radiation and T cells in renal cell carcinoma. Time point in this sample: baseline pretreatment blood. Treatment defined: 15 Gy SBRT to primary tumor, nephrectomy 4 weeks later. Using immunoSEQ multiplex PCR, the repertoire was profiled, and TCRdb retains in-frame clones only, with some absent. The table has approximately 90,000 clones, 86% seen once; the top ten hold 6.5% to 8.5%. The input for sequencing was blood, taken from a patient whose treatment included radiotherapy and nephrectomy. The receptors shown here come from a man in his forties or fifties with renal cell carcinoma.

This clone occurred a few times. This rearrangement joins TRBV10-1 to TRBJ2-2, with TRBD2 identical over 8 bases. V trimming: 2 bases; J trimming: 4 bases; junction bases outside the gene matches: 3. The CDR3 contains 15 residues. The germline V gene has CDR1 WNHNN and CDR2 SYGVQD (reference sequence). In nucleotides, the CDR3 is TGCGCCAGCAGTGAGACTAGCGGATTCACCGGGGAGCTGTTTTTT. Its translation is CASSETSGFTGELFF.

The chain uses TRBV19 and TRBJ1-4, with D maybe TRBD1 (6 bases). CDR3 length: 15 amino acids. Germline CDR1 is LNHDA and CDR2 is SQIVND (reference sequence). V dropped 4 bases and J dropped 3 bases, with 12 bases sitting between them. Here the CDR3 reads CASSSRGSANEKLFF. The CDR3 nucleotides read TGTGCCAGTAGTAGCAGGGGCTCGGCTAATGAAAAACTGTTTTTT.

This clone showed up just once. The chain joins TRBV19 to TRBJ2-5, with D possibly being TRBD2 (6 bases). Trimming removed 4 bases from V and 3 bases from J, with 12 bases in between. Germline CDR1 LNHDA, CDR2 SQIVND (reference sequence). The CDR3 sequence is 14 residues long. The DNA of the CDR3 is TGTGCCAGTAGTACCCAGGCTAGCGAAGAGACCCAGTACTTC. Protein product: CASSTQASEETQYF.

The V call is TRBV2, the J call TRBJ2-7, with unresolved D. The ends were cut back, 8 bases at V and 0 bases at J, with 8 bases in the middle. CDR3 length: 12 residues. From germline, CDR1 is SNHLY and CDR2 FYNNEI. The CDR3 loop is CASGRSSYEQYF. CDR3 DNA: TGTGCCAGCGGCCGTAGCTCCTACGAGCAGTACTTC.

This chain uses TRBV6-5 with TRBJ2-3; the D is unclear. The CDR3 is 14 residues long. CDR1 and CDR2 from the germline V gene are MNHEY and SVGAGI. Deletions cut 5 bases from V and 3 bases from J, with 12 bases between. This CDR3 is CASSDVGWTDTQYF. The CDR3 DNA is TGTGCCAGCAGTGATGTGGGGTGGACAGATACGCAGTATTTT.

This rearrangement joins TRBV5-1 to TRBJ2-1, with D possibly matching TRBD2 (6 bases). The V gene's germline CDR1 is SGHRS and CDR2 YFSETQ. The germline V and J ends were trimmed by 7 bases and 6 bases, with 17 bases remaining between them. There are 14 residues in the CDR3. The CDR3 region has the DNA TGCGCCAGCTTCCCGGGGGAGTCGGTCAATGAGCAGTTCTTC. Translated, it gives CASFPGESVNEQFF.